These 27 T cell receptor beta chains were sequenced from one sample in a study of cytomegalovirus exposure and HLA in healthy donors. Sequencing was performed with immunoSEQ multiplex PCR; in TCRdb, only in-frame clones are kept and a portion is missing. This sample yields 150,000 or so clones, of which about 91% are seen a single time; more than 1% belongs to the top ten. Sequenced material: PBMCs. These receptors all stem from a woman under 30 in good health and CMV-seronegative.

The chain joins TRBV13 to TRBJ1-3; unclear D gene. CDR3 size: 16 residues. Germline CDR1 reads PRHDT; CDR2 reads FYEKMQ (reference sequence). V was cut by 5 bases and J by 4 bases, with 18 bases left in between. CDR3 DNA sequence: TGTGCCAGCAGCCTCCGGTCCGCGAGCTCCGGAAACACCATATATTTT. Translating it yields CASSLRSASSGNTIYF.

This chain links TRBV7-9 with TRBJ2-7, with 7 bases lining up with TRBD2. CDR1 and CDR2 from the germline V gene are SEHNR and FQNEAQ (reference sequence). CDR3 length equals 12 residues. CDR3 loop: CASGRDYYEQYF. CDR3 DNA sequence: TGTGCAAGCGGTAGGGACTATTACGAGCAGTACTTC.

The chain recombines TRBV5-1 with TRBJ1-2, with D perhaps TRBD1 (6 bases). From germline, CDR1 is SGHRS and CDR2 YFSETQ. The CDR3 extends over 15 amino acids. V was pared by 4 bases and J by 1 base, with 14 bases between. The CDR3 DNA follows: TGCGCCAGCAGCACAACAGGGCCCTATAACTATGGCTACACCTTC. Its translation is CASSTTGPYNYGYTF.

V is TRBV5-6 and J is TRBJ2-2; D might be TRBD1 (7 bases). With 5 bases removed from V and 6 bases from J, the gap between germline ends came to 17 bases. CDR3 length equals 15 residues. Germline V CDR1 and CDR2: SGHDT, YYEEEE. The CDR3 sequence is CASSWDSGRPGELFF. DNA for the CDR3: TGTGCCAGCAGTTGGGACAGTGGGAGGCCCGGGGAGCTGTTTTTT.

This clone showed up just a few times. This rearrangement joins TRBV19 to TRBJ1-6; D might be TRBD1 (5 bases). This CDR3 has 16 amino acids. In germline, CDR1 is LNHDA, CDR2 SQIVND (reference sequence). Trimming removed 3 bases at V and 7 bases at J, with 16 bases between. CDR3 nucleotides: TGTGCCAGTAGTATTTCGATCAGGGCCCGGAATTCACCCCTCCACTTT. Translation: CASSISIRARNSPLHF.

The chain links TRBV15 to TRBJ2-2, with TRBD2 as a possible D gene (6 bases). Germline CDR1 is LNHNV and CDR2 is YYDKDF (reference sequence). V was clipped by 0 bases and J by 5 bases, with 16 bases between them. The CDR3 consists of 17 residues. The CDR3 loop reads CATSRDPLRGGTGELFF. The CDR3 DNA reads TGTGCCACCAGCAGAGACCCGTTGCGGGGTGGGACCGGGGAGCTGTTTTTT.

This clone has a single count. The rearrangement joins TRBV7-8 to TRBJ2-7; tentative D call: TRBD1 (5 bases). The CDR3 has 12 residues. The germline V gene has CDR1 SGHVS and CDR2 FQNEAQ. V lost 7 bases and J lost 3, with 10 bases in between. The CDR3 here is CASNLQGYEQYF. The CDR3 DNA follows: TGTGCCAGCAACCTGCAGGGCTACGAGCAGTACTTC.

This clone was seen only once. The rearrangement uses TRBV21-1 and TRBJ1-6; the tabulated D call, TRBD1, remains unverified against the DNA. TRBV21-1 constitutes a pseudogene. CDR3 length: 10 residues. CDR3 in amino acids: CARYRDRGRF. The DNA of the CDR3 is TGTGCCAGATACCGGGACAGGGGACGATTT.

The V and J genes are TRBV29-1 and TRBJ1-3; 8 bases align to TRBD1. Trimming removed 6 bases from V and 0 bases from J; junction bases left unmatched: 16. CDR1 and CDR2 (germline): SQVTM, ANQGSEA. This CDR3 spans 18 amino acids. In DNA form, the CDR3 reads TGCAGCGTCTTGGATCTGCAGACAGGGGAGAGCTCTGGAAACACCATATATTTT. Translated, it gives CSVLDLQTGESSGNTIYF.

The chain links TRBV19 to TRBJ2-7, with TRBD1 identical over 9 bases. Germline lookup yields CDR1 LNHDA and CDR2 SQIVND (reference sequence). Trimming removed 6 bases from V and 3 bases from J; junction bases left unmatched: 3. This CDR3 is 13 amino acids long. CDR3 bases: TGTGCCAGTAGCCGGGACAGGGACTACGAGCAGTACTTC. Translating it yields CASSRDRDYEQYF.

This rearrangement joins TRBV6-6 to TRBJ2-7; D possibly corresponds to TRBD1 (6 bases). V gave up 7 bases and J gave up 6 bases, with 19 bases separating them. CDR3 length: 14 residues. Germline CDR1 MNHNY, CDR2 SVGAGI (reference sequence). The CDR3 DNA reads TGTGCCAGCATCACAACCGGACAGTCTTCCGAGCAGTACTTC. Translation gives CASITTGQSSEQYF.

The chain joins TRBV13 to TRBJ2-5; 11 bases map to TRBD2. The J segment lost 9 bases and the V segment lost 0 bases, leaving 18 bases of the junction unmatched. In germline, CDR1 is PRHDT, CDR2 FYEKMQ (reference sequence). The CDR3 extends over 19 amino acids. The CDR3 is CASSLGGLAGGPVEKSQYF. CDR3 DNA sequence: TGTGCCAGCAGCTTAGGTGGGCTAGCGGGGGGCCCGGTTGAGAAGTCCCAGTACTTC.

The genes are TRBV7-9 and TRBJ1-2, with D maybe TRBD1 (5 bases). Germline V lookup: CDR1 SEHNR, CDR2 FQNEAQ (reference sequence). There are 12 residues in the CDR3. The V and J ends lost 2 bases and 6 bases respectively, with 7 bases between them. In DNA, the CDR3 is TGTGCCAGCAGCTTATTCAGGGATGGCTACACCTTC. Its protein product is CASSLFRDGYTF.

The chain couples TRBV4-1 to TRBJ1-5, with TRBD1 identical over 7 bases. V lost 2 bases to trimming and J lost 4 bases; unmatched junction nucleotides: 5. CDR3 length: 15 residues. Germline lookup yields CDR1 MGHRA and CDR2 YSYEKL. The CDR3 reads CASSQLGQVNQPQHF. For the CDR3, the DNA is TGCGCCAGCAGCCAACTAGGACAGGTTAATCAGCCCCAGCATTTT.

V and J are TRBV9 and TRBJ2-5; the match to TRBD1 covers 9 bases. Trimming removed 0 bases from V and 5 bases from J; junction bases left unmatched: 5. This CDR3 spans 15 amino acids. Germline V gene data show CDR1 as SGDLS and CDR2 as YYNGEE. DNA for the CDR3: TGTGCCAGCAGCGTAGCACAGGGGGCTCGGGAGACCCAGTACTTC. Its protein is CASSVAQGARETQYF.

Turning to this clone: Germline is not matched at one junction end, which may reflect a read error. CDR3 sequence (DNA): TGTGCCGCCACATCAGGGGTAAAAGGAAATACCATATATTTT. It is translated as CAATSGVKGNTIYF. The genes are TRBV10-3 and TRBJ1-3; the D gene is possibly TRBD1 (6 bases). The V gene's germline CDR1 is ENHRY and CDR2 SYGVKD. CDR3 length: 14 residues.

The rearrangement uses TRBV7-6 and TRBJ1-6; 9 bases line up with TRBD1. The trim removed 4 bases at V and 13 bases at J, leaving 8 bases unmatched. The CDR3 loop spans 14 amino acids. CDR1 is SGHVS, CDR2 FNYEAQ, per germline. CDR3 in DNA: TGTGCCAGCAGCTGGGGGACAGGGCGGGTTCCCCTCCACTTT. It is translated as CASSWGTGRVPLHF. The full variable domain, in which reference TRBV7-6 and TRBJ1-6 provide the parts outside the CDR3, is GAGVSQSPRYKVTKRGQDVALRCDPISGHVSLYWYRQALGQGPEFLTYFNYEAQQDKSGLPNDRFSAERPEGSISTLTIQRTEQRDSAMYRCASSWGTGRVPLHFGNGTRLTVT.

V gene TRBV19 combines with J gene TRBJ2-1, with 9 bases lining up with TRBD2. Looked up from germline, CDR1 is LNHDA and CDR2 is SQIVND (reference sequence). V was pared by 2 bases and J by 1 base, with 3 bases of the junction left unmatched. There are 16 residues in the CDR3. The DNA for the CDR3 is TGTGCCAGTAGTATACAGGCGGGGGGGTCCTACAATGAGCAGTTCTTC. Translating gives CASSIQAGGSYNEQFF.

V and J are TRBV5-6 and TRBJ2-2; TRBD1 might be the D (6 bases). Germline-derived CDR1 and CDR2 are SGHDT and YYEEEE. This CDR3 region has 13 residues. Trimming pared 4 bases from V and 6 bases from J, leaving 10 bases between. DNA for the CDR3: TGTGCCAGCAGCGATCAGGGGTCCGGGGAGCTGTTTTTT. Residues: CASSDQGSGELFF.

The chain combines TRBV2 with TRBJ2-3; TRBD1 is a possible D gene (6 bases). The V end lost 1 base, the J end lost 9 bases, and 14 bases lay between the germline ends. CDR1 and CDR2 (germline): SNHLY, FYNNEI. The CDR3 runs 14 residues. The CDR3 sequence is CASSEGTHRDTQYF. As DNA, the CDR3 is TGTGCCAGCAGTGAAGGGACCCACAGGGACACGCAGTATTTT.

The genes are TRBV6-1 and TRBJ2-7, with D perhaps TRBD1 (6 bases). The CDR3 length is 16 residues. The germline V and J ends were trimmed by 3 bases and 3 bases, with 18 bases remaining between them. Germline CDR1 reads MNHNS; CDR2 reads SASEGT. The CDR3 spells CASSELQGRGSYEQYF. DNA for the CDR3: TGTGCCAGCAGTGAGCTACAAGGCAGGGGAAGCTACGAGCAGTACTTC.

V is TRBV9 and J is TRBJ2-7; TRBD1 matches at 7 bases. The length of the CDR3 is 15 residues. Unmatched junction bases numbered 16, after V lost 6 bases and J lost 7 bases. In germline, CDR1 is SGDLS, CDR2 YYNGEE. CDR3 nucleotide sequence: TGTGCCAGCACCCCAGAGGGGACAGAGTATCTTGAGCAGTACTTC. Residues: CASTPEGTEYLEQYF. Variable domain in full (rest from reference TRBV9 and TRBJ2-7): DSGVTQTPKHLITATGQRVTLRCSPRSGDLSVYWYQQSLDQGLQFLIQYYNGEERAKGNILERFSAQQFPDLHSELNLSSLELGDSALYFCASTPEGTEYLEQYFGPGTRLTVT.

This rearrangement joins TRBV5-5 to TRBJ2-7, with a possible D match to TRBD1 (6 bases). The CDR3 spans 14 residues. Trimming shortened V by 3 bases and J by 3 bases, and 13 bases separated the two germline ends. In germline, CDR1 is SGHKS, CDR2 YYEKEE (reference sequence). CDR3 in DNA: TGTGCCAGCAGCTCACACGGGGACAACTACGAGCAGTACTTC. The encoded protein is CASSSHGDNYEQYF.

The chain is built from TRBV10-2 and TRBJ1-6; D not certain. The V end was cut by 3 bases, the J end by 10 bases, with 13 bases between. The CDR3 runs 14 residues. From germline, CDR1 is WSHSY and CDR2 SAAADI. CDR3 in amino acids: CASSDLRRVSPLHF. The CDR3 DNA reads TGCGCCAGCAGTGATTTGAGGAGGGTCTCACCCCTCCACTTT.

This sequence joins TRBV13 and TRBJ1-1, with D hard to call. Between the trimmed V and J ends, which lost 3 bases and 3 bases, there was a span of 8 bases. The germline V gene has CDR1 PRHDT and CDR2 FYEKMQ (reference sequence). The CDR3 has 13 residues. This chain's CDR3 is CASSFNRDTEAFF. The CDR3 bases are TGTGCCAGCAGCTTCAATCGGGACACTGAAGCTTTCTTT.

V gene TRBV29-1 combines with J gene TRBJ2-2; TRBD1 matches 8 bases. The CDR3 is 13 amino acids. The trim removed 8 bases at V and 3 bases at J, leaving 5 bases unmatched. Germline V CDR1 and CDR2: SQVTM, ANQGSEA. For the CDR3, the DNA is TGCAGCACTGACAGGGGACACACCGGGGAGCTGTTTTTT. It yields the protein CSTDRGHTGELFF.

The chain carries TRBV19 and TRBJ2-1, with 10 bases lining up with TRBD2. V shed 3 bases and J 3 bases; nucleotides not matched to a gene: 8. This CDR3 is 17 amino acids long. Germline CDR1 LNHDA, CDR2 SQIVND (reference sequence). CDR3: CASSIPFPSGGYNEQFF. For the CDR3, the DNA is TGTGCCAGTAGTATTCCTTTTCCTAGCGGGGGCTACAATGAGCAGTTCTTC.